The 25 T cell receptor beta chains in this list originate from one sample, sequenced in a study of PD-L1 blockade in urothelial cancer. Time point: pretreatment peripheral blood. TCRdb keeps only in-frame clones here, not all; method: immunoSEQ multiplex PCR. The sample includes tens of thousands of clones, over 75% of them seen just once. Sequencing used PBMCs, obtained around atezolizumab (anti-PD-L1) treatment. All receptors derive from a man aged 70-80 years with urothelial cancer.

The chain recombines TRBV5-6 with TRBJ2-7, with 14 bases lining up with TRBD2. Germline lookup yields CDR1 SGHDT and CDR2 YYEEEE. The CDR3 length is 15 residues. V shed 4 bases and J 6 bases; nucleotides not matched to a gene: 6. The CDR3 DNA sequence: TGTGCCAGCAGCCTGTTGGGACTAGCGGGAGCCGAGCAGTACTTC. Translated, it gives CASSLLGLAGAEQYF.

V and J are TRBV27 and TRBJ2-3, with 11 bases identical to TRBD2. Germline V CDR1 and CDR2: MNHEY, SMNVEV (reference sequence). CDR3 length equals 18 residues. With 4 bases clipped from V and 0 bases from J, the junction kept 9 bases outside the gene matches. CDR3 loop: CASSSGLADLSSTDTQYF. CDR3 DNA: TGTGCCAGCAGTTCGGGACTAGCGGACCTTAGTAGCACAGATACGCAGTATTTT.

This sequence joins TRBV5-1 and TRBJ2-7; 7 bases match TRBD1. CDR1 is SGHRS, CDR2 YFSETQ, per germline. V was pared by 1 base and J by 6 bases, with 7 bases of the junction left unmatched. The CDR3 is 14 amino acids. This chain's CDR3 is CASSLSTGVSEQYF. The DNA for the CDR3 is TGCGCCAGCAGCTTGAGCACAGGGGTTTCCGAGCAGTACTTC.

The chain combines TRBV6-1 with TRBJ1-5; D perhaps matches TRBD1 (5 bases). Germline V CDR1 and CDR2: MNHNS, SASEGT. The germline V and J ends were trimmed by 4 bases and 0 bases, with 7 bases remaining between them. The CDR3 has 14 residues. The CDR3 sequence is CASSVDSSNQPQHF. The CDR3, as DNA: TGTGCCAGCAGTGTAGACAGTAGCAATCAGCCCCAGCATTTT.

Written as DNA, the CDR3 is TGTGCCAGTAAGGGGTCTAGCGGGAGTACCGGGGAGCTGTTTTTT. Amino acids: CASKGSSGSTGELFF. The V gene is TRBV19, the J gene TRBJ2-2; 10 nucleotides agree with TRBD2. V gave up 7 bases and J gave up 5 bases; unmatched junction bases: 7. The germline V gene encodes CDR1 LNHDA and CDR2 SQIVND (reference sequence). The CDR3 contains 15 residues.

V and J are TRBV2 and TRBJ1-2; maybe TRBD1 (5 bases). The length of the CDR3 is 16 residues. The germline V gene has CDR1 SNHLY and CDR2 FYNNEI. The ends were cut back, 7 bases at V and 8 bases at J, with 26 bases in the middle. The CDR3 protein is CASTPVSGRDLSGYTF. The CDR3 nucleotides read TGTGCCAGCACCCCCGTCTCGGGGAGGGACCTGTCGGGCTACACCTTC.

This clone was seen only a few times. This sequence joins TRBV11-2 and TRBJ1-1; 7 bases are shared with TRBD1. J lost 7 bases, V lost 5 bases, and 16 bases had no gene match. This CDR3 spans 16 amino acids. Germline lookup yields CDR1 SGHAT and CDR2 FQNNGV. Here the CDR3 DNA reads TGTGCCAGCAGCGACCCGGGGGGGGCGCGGACAGGTGAAGCTTTCTTT. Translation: CASSDPGGARTGEAFF.

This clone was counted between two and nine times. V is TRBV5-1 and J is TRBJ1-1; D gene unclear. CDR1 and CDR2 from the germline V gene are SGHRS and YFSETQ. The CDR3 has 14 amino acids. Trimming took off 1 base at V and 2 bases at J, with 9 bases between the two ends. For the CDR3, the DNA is TGCGCCAGCAGCTTGAGCTCCTTTAACACTGAAGCTTTCTTT. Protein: CASSLSSFNTEAFF.

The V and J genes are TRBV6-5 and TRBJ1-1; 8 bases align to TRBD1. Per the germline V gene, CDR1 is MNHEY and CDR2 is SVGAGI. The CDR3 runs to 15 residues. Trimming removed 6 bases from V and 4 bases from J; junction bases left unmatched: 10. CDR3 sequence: CASSSQGGVSTEAFF. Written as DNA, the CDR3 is TGTGCCAGCAGCTCACAGGGGGGCGTGTCCACTGAAGCTTTCTTT.

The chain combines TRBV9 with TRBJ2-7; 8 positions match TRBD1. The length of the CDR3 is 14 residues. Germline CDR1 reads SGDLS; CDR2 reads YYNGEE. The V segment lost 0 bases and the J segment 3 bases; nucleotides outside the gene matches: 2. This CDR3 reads CASSVATGGYEQYF. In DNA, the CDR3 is TGTGCCAGCAGCGTAGCTACAGGGGGCTACGAGCAGTACTTC.

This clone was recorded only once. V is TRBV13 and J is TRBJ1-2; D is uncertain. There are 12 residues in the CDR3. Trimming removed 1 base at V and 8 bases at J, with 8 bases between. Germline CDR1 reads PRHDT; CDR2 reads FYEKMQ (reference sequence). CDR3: CASSLDTTGYTF. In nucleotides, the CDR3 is TGTGCCAGCAGCTTAGATACAACAGGCTACACCTTC. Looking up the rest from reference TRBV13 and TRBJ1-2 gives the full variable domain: AAGVIQSPRHLIKEKRETATLKCYPIPRHDTVYWYQQGPGQDPQFLISFYEKMQSDKGSIPDRFSAQQFSDYHSELNMSSLELGDSALYFCASSLDTTGYTFGSGTRLTVV.

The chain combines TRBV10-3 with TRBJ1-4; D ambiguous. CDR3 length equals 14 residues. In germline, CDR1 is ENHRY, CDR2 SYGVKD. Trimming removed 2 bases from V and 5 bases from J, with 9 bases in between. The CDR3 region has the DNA TGTGCCATCAGTGAGGCGGCACGAAATGAAAAACTGTTTTTT. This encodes CAISEAARNEKLFF.

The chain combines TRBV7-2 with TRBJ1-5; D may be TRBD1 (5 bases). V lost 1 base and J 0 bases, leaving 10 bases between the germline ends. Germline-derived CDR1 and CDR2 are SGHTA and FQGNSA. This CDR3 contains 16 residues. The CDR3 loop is CASSLVGGYSNQPQHF. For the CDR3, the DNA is TGTGCCAGCAGCTTAGTCGGGGGGTATAGCAATCAGCCCCAGCATTTT.

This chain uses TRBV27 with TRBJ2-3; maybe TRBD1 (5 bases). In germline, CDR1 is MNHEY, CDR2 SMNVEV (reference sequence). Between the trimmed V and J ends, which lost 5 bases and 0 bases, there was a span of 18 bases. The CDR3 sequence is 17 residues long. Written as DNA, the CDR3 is TGTGCCAGCAGTCCCTACCAGGGAAGGGCTAGCACAGATACGCAGTATTTT. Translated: CASSPYQGRASTDTQYF.

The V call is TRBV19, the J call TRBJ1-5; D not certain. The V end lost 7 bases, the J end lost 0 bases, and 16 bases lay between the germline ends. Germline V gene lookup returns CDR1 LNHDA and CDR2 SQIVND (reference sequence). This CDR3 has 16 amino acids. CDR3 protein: CASTIYSGNSNQPQHF. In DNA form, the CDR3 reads TGTGCCAGTACCATATACTCGGGAAATAGCAATCAGCCCCAGCATTTT.

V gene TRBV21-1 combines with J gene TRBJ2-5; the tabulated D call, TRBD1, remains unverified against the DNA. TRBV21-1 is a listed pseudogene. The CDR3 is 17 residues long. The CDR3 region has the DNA TGTGCCAGCAGCAAAGCGCGGACAGGGGGCTCTCAAGAGACCCAGTACTTC. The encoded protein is CASSKARTGGSQETQYF.

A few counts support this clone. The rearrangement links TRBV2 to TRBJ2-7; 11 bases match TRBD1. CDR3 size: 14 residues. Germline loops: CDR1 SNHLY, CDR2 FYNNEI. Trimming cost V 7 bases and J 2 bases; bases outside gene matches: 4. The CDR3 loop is CASTGQGATYEQYF. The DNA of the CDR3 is TGTGCCAGCACCGGACAGGGGGCAACCTACGAGCAGTACTTC.

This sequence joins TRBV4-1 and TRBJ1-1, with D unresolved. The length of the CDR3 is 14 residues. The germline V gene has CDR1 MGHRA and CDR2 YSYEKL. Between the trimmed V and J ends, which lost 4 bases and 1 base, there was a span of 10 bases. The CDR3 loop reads CASSPVRGNTEAFF. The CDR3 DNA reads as TGCGCCAGCAGCCCTGTGCGGGGGAACACTGAAGCTTTCTTT.

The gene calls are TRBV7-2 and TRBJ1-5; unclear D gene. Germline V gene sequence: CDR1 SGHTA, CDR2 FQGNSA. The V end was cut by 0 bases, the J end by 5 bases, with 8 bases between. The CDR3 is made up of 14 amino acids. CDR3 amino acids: CASSLAGYDQPQHF. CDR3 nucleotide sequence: TGTGCCAGCAGCTTAGCCGGGTACGATCAGCCCCAGCATTTT.

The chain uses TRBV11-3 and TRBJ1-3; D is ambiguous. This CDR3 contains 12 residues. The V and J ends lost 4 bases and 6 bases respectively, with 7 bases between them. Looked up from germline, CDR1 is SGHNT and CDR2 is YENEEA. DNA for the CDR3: TGTGCCAGCAGCTCCTTATCAAACACCATATATTTT. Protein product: CASSSLSNTIYF.

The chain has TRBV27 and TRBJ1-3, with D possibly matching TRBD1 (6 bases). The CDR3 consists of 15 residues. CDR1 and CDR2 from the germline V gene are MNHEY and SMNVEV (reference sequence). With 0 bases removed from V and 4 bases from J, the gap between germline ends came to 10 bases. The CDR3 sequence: CASSLSTGSGNTIYF. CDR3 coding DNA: TGTGCCAGCAGTTTATCGACAGGCTCAGGAAACACCATATATTTT.

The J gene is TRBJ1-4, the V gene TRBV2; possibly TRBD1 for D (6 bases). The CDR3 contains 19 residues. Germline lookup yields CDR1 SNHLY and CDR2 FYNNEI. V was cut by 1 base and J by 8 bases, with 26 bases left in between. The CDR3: CASSEGDYPGTPKGEKLFF. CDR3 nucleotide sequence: TGTGCCAGCAGTGAAGGGGATTACCCAGGGACACCGAAAGGGGAAAAACTGTTTTTT. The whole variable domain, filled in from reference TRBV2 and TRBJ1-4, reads EPEVTQTPSHQVTQMGQEVILRCVPISNHLYFYWYRQILGQKVEFLVSFYNNEISEKSEIFDDQFSVERPDGSNFTLKIRSTKLEDSAMYFCASSEGDYPGTPKGEKLFFGSGTQLSVL.

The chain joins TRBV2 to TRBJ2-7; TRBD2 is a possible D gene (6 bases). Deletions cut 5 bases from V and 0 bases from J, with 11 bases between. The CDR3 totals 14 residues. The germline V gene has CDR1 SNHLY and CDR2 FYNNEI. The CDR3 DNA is TGTGCCAGCAGTCCCCGGAGGGTCTCCTACGAGCAGTACTTC. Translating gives CASSPRRVSYEQYF.

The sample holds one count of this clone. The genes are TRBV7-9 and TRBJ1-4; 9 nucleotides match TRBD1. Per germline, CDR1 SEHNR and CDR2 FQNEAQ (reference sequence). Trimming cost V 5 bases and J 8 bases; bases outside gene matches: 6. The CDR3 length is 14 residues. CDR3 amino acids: CASSRTGALEKLFF. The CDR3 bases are TGTGCCAGCAGCAGGACAGGGGCGTTAGAAAAACTGTTTTTT.

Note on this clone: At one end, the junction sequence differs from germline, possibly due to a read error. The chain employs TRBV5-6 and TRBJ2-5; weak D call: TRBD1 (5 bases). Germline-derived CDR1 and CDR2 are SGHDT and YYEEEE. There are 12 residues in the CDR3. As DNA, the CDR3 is TGTGCCAGCAGCCCATCTCAGGGTCTTACCAACTTC. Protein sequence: CASSPSQGLTNF.